The T cell receptor beta chain described here comes from a study of blood T cell repertoires in COVID-19. Across the whole study: Acute and convalescent COVID-19 specimens originated in the United States, Italy and Spain. From T cells, B-cell-depleted T cells, or PBMCs came the material, which was cDNA or gDNA.

After removal of 0 bases from V and 0 bases from J, the junction contained 6 bases not matched to a gene. Germline-derived CDR1 and CDR2 are SGDLS and YYNGEE. The CDR3 has 18 residues. This clone has a single count. Original data processing: Amplification with reference gene primers provided the estimates of nucleated cell counts. The assay was immunoSEQ multiplex PCR, and TCRdb's table has in-frame clones only and misses some. Clonal size and the V and J genes are those of that table, whereas D and trimming came from the DNA. The data contain 150,000 to 200,000 clones, approximately 91% of them singletons.

The receptor was derived from a man aged 18 to 29 with acute or convalescent COVID-19. Sequencing was performed on peripheral blood. This sequence joins TRBV9 and TRBJ2-3; 11 nucleotides agree with TRBD2. This chain's CDR3 is CASSVGSGGAFSTDTQYF. CDR3 nucleotides: TGTGCCAGCAGCGTAGGTAGCGGGGGGGCTTTTAGCACAGATACGCAGTATTTT.